Each of the 17 T cell receptor beta chains below was sequenced from the same sample in a study of early T cells in non-severe SARS-CoV-2 infection. TCRdb recomputed calls from the 5' RACE reads with MiXCR, one row per CDR3 protein. In the table there are more than 80,000 distinct CDR3 sequences, 13% to 15% of which are singletons. Sequencing was done on a sample of whole blood. Every receptor here comes from an adult who was a healthcare worker with PCR-confirmed SARS-CoV-2 infection or an uninfected control (not recorded which).

The chain is built from TRBV6-5 and TRBJ1-4; tentatively, D is TRBD1 (6 bases). V shed 6 bases and J shed 14 bases, with 22 bases lying between them. The CDR3 loop spans 14 amino acids. Germline CDR1 MNHEY, CDR2 SVGAGI. As DNA, the CDR3 is TGTGCCAGCAGATTAGACAGGTTAAAGGGGAATCTGTTTTTT. This codes for CASRLDRLKGNLFF.

The V call is TRBV12-3 or TRBV12-4, the J call TRBJ2-3; D call uncertain. Trimming stripped 1 base from V and 2 bases from J, with 10 bases between. The CDR3 sequence is 15 residues long. The CDR3 is CASSLGGGNTDTQYF. In DNA form, the CDR3 reads TGTGCCAGCAGTTTAGGAGGCGGAAACACAGATACGCAGTATTTT.

The chain recombines TRBV29-1 with TRBJ2-7; D is possibly TRBD1 (7 bases). The CDR3 sequence is 14 residues long. Germline assignment: CDR1 SQVTM and CDR2 ANQGSEA. Trimming left V 7 bases short and J 5 bases short, with 21 bases between. In DNA, the CDR3 is TGCAGCGCCTCCCGCGGGACAGCAGCTAACGAGCAGTACTTC. Translated, it gives CSASRGTAANEQYF.

The gene calls are TRBV5-5 and TRBJ2-7; D is undetermined. The V end lost 4 bases, the J end lost 3 bases, and 8 bases lay between the germline ends. The CDR3 contains 12 residues. The germline CDR1 and CDR2 sequences are SGHKS and YYEKEE (reference sequence). CDR3 loop: CASSRPGYEQYF. The CDR3, as DNA: TGTGCCAGCAGCCGCCCCGGCTACGAGCAGTACTTC.

The chain combines TRBV6-5 with TRBJ2-1; D tentatively fits TRBD1 or TRBD2 (5 bases each). V lost 5 bases to trimming and J lost 6 bases, with 14 bases between them. CDR3 length: 14 amino acids. Germline assignment: CDR1 MNHEY and CDR2 SVGAGI. DNA of the CDR3: TGTGCCAGCAGTCGGACCGGGGCACTCAATGAGCAGTTCTTC. Residues: CASSRTGALNEQFF.

In this sample, this clonotype turned up many times. The genes are TRBV19 and TRBJ2-2, with 8 positions matching TRBD1. The CDR3 runs 16 residues. V gave up 3 bases and J gave up 1 base; unmatched junction bases: 4. CDR1 is LNHDA, CDR2 SQIVND, per germline (reference sequence). CDR3 coding DNA: TGTGCCAGTAGTATTGACAGGGGTCAGAACACCGGGGAGCTGTTTTTT. This sequence encodes CASSIDRGQNTGELFF.

In this sample, this clonotype turned up a few times. A much bigger clone sits one base away, suggesting this may be a read error. This chain uses TRBV7-9 with TRBJ2-7; D perhaps matches TRBD2 (6 bases). There are 12 residues in the CDR3. Deletions cut 8 bases from V and 2 bases from J, with 10 bases between. From germline, CDR1 is SEHNR and CDR2 FQNEAQ (reference sequence). CDR3 region: CASGTGAYEQYF. CDR3 DNA: TGTGCCAGCGGGACGGGAGCCTACGAGCAGTACTTC.

This clonotype appeared a few times. The chain is built from TRBV4-1 and TRBJ1-2; D gene uncertain. The CDR3 sequence is 15 residues long. The V gene lost 0 bases and the J gene lost 0 bases, with 8 bases spanning the gap. Germline values: CDR1 MGHRA, CDR2 YSYEKL. CDR3 sequence: CASSQENRANYGYTF. CDR3 coding DNA: TGCGCCAGCAGCCAAGAAAATCGGGCTAACTATGGCTACACCTTC.

This clonotype was picked up many times. The CDR3 DNA is TGTGCCAGCAGTCTCACAGGGTCCTACAATGAGCAGTTCTTC. It translates to CASSLTGSYNEQFF. V and J are TRBV27 and TRBJ2-1; D may be TRBD1 (6 bases). The V gene lost 5 bases and the J gene lost 1 base, with 9 bases spanning the gap. Germline CDR1 MNHEY, CDR2 SMNVEV (reference sequence). This CDR3 has 14 amino acids.

Of note for this clonotype: The junction differs from germline at one of its ends, possibly a read error. V gene TRBV29-1 combines with J gene TRBJ2-5; 9 bases are shared with TRBD1. The germline V gene has CDR1 SQVTM and CDR2 ANQGSEA. This CDR3 has 14 residues. This CDR3 is CSVKDRGRQETQHF. The CDR3 nucleotides are TGCAGCGTTAAGGACAGGGGAAGACAAGAGACCCAGCACTTC. Based on the CDR3 plus reference TRBV29-1 and TRBJ2-5, the full variable domain is SAVISQKPSRDICQRGTSLTIQCQVDSQVTMMFWYRQQPGQSLTLIATANQGSEATYESGFVIDKFPISRPNLTFSTLTVSNMSPEDSSIYLCSVKDRGRQETQHFGPGTRLLVL.

This clonotype was seen a few times. The rearrangement links TRBV6-5 to TRBJ1-2, with 7 positions matching TRBD1. Looked up from germline, CDR1 is MNHEY and CDR2 is SVGAGI. Unmatched junction bases numbered 12, after V lost 7 bases and J lost 7 bases. CDR3 length: 14 amino acids. DNA for the CDR3: TGTGCCAGCAATAGACAGGGCGCCTCGGTTGGCTACACCTTC. This gives the protein CASNRQGASVGYTF.

This clonotype was picked up a small number of times. The chain employs TRBV5-1 and TRBJ2-5; TRBD1 agrees at 7 bases. Germline CDR1 is SGHRS and CDR2 is YFSETQ. The CDR3 contains 15 residues. V shed 1 base, J shed 1 base, and the junction held 4 bases outside the gene matches. The CDR3 loop reads CASSLIGQAQETQYF. The CDR3 DNA reads TGCGCCAGCAGCTTGATCGGACAGGCCCAAGAGACCCAGTACTTC.

This clonotype was counted a few times. CDR3 coding DNA: TGTGCCAGCAGCCCCCGGTCTACACCCTACGAGCAGTACTTC. Protein product: CASSPRSTPYEQYF. The V and J genes are TRBV7-9 and TRBJ2-7, with no clear D. Trimming left V 5 bases short and J 2 bases short, with 13 bases between. The CDR3 runs to 14 residues. Germline V gene lookup returns CDR1 SEHNR and CDR2 FQNEAQ (reference sequence).

The chain links TRBV27 to TRBJ2-7; D is ambiguous. The V and J ends lost 4 bases and 1 base respectively, with 8 bases between them. This CDR3 has 13 amino acids. CDR1 is MNHEY, CDR2 SMNVEV, per germline (reference sequence). CDR3 bases: TGTGCCAGCAGTTGGGCGCCTTCCTACGAGCAGTACTTC. Amino acids: CASSWAPSYEQYF.

This clonotype was picked up many times. V usage is TRBV10-3 and J usage is TRBJ2-7, with D maybe TRBD1 (5 bases). This CDR3 contains 12 residues. In germline, CDR1 is ENHRY, CDR2 SYGVKD. Trimming left V 0 bases short and J 8 bases short, with 8 bases between. The CDR3 DNA follows: TGTGCCATCAGTGAGTCGGGGCCTCAGCAGTACTTC. As protein: CAISESGPQQYF.

In this sample, this clonotype turned up a few times. The rearrangement uses TRBV7-9 and TRBJ2-7; 8 bases match TRBD2. J lost 2 bases, V lost 4 bases, and 7 bases had no gene match. The CDR3 runs to 15 residues. In germline, CDR1 is SEHNR, CDR2 FQNEAQ (reference sequence). CDR3 protein: CASSSLSGSPYEQYF. The CDR3 region has the DNA TGTGCCAGCAGCTCGCTCAGCGGGAGCCCCTACGAGCAGTACTTC.

The sample holds a few counts of this clonotype. The gene calls are TRBV2 and TRBJ2-1; a weak D match, TRBD2 (5 bases). The CDR3 covers 13 residues. V was pared by 6 bases and J by 3 bases, with 9 bases between. Germline CDR1 is SNHLY and CDR2 is FYNNEI. The CDR3 nucleotides read TGTGCCAGCAGCCCGGGGAACTACAATGAGCAGTTCTTC. It yields the protein CASSPGNYNEQFF.